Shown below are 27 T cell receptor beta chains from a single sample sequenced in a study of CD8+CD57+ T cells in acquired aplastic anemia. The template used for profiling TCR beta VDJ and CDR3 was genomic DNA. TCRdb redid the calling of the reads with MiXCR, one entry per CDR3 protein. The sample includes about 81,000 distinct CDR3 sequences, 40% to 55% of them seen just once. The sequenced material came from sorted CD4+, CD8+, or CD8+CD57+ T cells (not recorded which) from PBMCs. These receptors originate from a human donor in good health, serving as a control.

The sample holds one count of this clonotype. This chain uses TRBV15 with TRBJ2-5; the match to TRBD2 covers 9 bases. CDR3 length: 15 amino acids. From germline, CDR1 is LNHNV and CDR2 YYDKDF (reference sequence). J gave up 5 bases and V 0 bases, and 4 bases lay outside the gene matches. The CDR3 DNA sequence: TGTGCCACCAGCAGAGACCTAGCGGGGATGGAGACCCAGTACTTC. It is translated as CATSRDLAGMETQYF.

CDR3 sequence reads: CASSDGSRRNYGYTF. The CDR3 coding sequence is TGTGCCAGCAGTGATGGGTCTAGGCGTAACTATGGCTACACCTTC. The chain recombines TRBV25-1 with TRBJ1-2, with D unresolved. Per germline, CDR1 MGHDK and CDR2 SYGVNS. This CDR3 is built from 15 residues. Trimming left V 3 bases short and J 1 base short, with 12 bases between.

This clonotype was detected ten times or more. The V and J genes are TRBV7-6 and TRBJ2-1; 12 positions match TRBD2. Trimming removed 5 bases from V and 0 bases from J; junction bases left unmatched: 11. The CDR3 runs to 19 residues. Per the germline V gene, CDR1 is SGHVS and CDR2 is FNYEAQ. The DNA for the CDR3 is TGTGCCAGCAGCCCTTTTTTTACTAGCGGGGGGAACTCCTACAATGAGCAGTTCTTC. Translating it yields CASSPFFTSGGNSYNEQFF.

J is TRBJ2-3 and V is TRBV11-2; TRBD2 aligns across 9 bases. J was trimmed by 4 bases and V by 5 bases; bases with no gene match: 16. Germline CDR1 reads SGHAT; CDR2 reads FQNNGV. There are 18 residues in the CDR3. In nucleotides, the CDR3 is TGTGCCAGCAGCCCGACCTTCGGTGGAGCGGGGGGTTCAGATACGCAGTATTTT. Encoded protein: CASSPTFGGAGGSDTQYF.

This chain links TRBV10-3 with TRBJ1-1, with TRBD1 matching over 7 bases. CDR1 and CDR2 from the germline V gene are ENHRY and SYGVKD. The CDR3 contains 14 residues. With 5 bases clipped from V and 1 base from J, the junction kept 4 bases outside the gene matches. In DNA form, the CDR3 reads TGTGCCATCAGTACTGACAGGGAGAACACTGAAGCTTTCTTT. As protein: CAISTDRENTEAFF.

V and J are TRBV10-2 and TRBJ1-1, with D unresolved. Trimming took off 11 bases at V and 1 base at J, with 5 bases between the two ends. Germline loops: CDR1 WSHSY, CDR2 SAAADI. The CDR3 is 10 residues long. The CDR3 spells CASANTEAFF. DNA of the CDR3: TGCGCCTCGGCGAACACTGAAGCTTTCTTT.

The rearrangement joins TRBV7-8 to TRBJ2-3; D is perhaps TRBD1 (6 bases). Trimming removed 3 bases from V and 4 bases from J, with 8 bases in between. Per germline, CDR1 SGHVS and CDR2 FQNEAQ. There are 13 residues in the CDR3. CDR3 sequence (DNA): TGTGCCAGCAGCTTGGACAGCGCAGATACGCAGTATTTT. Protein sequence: CASSLDSADTQYF.

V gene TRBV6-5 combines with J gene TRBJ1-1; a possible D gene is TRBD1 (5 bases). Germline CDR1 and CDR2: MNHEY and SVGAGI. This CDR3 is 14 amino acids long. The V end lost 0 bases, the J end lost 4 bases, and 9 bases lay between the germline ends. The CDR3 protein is CASSYSAGTTEAFF. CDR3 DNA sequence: TGTGCCAGCAGTTACTCCGCAGGGACCACTGAAGCTTTCTTT.

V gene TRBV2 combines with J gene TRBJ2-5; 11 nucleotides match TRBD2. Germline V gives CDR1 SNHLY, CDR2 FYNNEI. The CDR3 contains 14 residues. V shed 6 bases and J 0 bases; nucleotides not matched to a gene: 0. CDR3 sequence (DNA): TGTGCCAGCAGGACTAGCGGGGACCAAGAGACCCAGTACTTC. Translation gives CASRTSGDQETQYF.

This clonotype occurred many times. The CDR3 loop is CASSTRLADSYEQYF. In DNA, the CDR3 is TGTGCCAGCAGTACACGCCTAGCGGACTCCTACGAGCAGTACTTC. The V call is TRBV27, the J call TRBJ2-7; 7 nucleotides align to TRBD2. From germline, CDR1 is MNHEY and CDR2 SMNVEV (reference sequence). This CDR3 has 15 residues. V shed 5 bases, J shed 0 bases, and the junction held 7 bases outside the gene matches.

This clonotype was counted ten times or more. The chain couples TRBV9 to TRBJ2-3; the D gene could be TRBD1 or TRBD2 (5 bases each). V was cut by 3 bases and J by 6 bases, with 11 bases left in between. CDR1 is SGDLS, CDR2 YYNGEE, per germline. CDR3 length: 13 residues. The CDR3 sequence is CASSAQWGDTQYF. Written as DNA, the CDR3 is TGTGCCAGCAGCGCTCAGTGGGGGGATACGCAGTATTTT.

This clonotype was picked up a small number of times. The CDR3 DNA reads as TGTGCCAGCAGCCAAGGGGGTAGTCAGCCCCAGCATTTT. Protein: CASSQGGSQPQHF. The chain carries TRBV3-1 and TRBJ1-5; no reliable D call. CDR3 length: 13 amino acids. CDR1 LGHDT and CDR2 YNNKEL come from the germline V gene (reference sequence). Trimming took 1 base from V and 6 from J, leaving 7 bases between them.

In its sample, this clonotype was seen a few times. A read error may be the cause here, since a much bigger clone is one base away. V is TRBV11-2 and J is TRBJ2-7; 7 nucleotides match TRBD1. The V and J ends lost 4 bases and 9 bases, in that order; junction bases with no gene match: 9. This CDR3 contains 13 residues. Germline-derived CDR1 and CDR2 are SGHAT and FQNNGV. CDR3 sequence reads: CASSYTGVGGQYF. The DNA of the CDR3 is TGTGCCAGCAGCTACACAGGGGTCGGCGGGCAGTACTTC.

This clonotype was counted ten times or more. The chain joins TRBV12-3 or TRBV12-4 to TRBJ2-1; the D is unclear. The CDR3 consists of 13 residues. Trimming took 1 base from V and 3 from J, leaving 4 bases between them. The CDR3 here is CASSLGGYNEQFF. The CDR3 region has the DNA TGTGCCAGCAGTTTAGGCGGCTACAATGAGCAGTTCTTC.

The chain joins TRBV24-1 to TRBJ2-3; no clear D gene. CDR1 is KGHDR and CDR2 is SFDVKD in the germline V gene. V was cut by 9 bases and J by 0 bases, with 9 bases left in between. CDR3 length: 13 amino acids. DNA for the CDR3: TGTGCCACCTCGGCGACTAGCACAGATACGCAGTATTTT. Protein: CATSATSTDTQYF.

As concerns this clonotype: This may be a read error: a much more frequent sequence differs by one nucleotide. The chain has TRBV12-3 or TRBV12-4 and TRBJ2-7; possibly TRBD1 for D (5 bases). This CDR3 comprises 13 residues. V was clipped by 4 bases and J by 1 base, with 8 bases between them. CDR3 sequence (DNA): TGTGCCAGCAGTTCAGGGATTTCCTACGAGCAGTACTTC. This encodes CASSSGISYEQYF.

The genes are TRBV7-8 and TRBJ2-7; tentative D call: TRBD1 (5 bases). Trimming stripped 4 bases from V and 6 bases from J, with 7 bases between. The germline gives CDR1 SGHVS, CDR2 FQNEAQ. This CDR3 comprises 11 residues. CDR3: CASSSTGEQYF. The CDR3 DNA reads TGTGCCAGCAGCTCTACAGGCGAGCAGTACTTC.

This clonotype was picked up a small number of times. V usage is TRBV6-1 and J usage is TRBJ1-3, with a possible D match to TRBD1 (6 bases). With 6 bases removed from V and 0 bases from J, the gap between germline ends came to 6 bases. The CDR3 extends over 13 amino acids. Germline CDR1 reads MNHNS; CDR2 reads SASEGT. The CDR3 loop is CASRGASGNTIYF. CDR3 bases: TGTGCCAGCAGGGGGGCCTCTGGAAACACCATATATTTT.

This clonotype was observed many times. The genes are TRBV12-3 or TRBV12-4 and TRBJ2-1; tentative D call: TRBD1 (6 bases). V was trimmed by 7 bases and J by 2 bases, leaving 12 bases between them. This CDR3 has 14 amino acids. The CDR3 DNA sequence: TGTGCCAGCAATCCGACAGGAGCCTACAATGAGCAGTTCTTC. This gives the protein CASNPTGAYNEQFF.

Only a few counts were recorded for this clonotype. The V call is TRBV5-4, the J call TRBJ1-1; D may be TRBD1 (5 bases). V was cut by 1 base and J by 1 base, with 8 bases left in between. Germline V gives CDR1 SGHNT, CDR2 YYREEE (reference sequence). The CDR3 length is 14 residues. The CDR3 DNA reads TGTGCCAGCAGCTTGACACAGGAGAACACTGAAGCTTTCTTT. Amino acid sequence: CASSLTQENTEAFF.

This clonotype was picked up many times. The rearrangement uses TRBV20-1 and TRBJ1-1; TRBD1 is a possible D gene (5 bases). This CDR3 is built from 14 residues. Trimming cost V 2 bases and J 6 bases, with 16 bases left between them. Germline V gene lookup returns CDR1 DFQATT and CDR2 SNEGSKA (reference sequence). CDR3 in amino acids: CSARSAGLLSEAFF. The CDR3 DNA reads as TGCAGTGCTAGATCAGCAGGGCTGCTCTCTGAAGCTTTCTTT.

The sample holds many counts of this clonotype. For the CDR3, the DNA is TGCAGTGCTAGAATTCTGGAACAGGCGGTAGATACGCAGTATTTT. Translating it yields CSARILEQAVDTQYF. The chain is built from TRBV20-1 and TRBJ2-3, with D maybe TRBD1 (5 bases). CDR3 size: 15 residues. Germline assignment: CDR1 DFQATT and CDR2 SNEGSKA (reference sequence). Deletions cut 2 bases from V and 5 bases from J, with 17 bases between.

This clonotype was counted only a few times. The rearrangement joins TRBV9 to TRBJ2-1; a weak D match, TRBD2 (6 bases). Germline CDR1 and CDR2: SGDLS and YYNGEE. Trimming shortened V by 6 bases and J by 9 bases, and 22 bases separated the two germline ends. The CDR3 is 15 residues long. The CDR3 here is CASNPQPGLNPEQFF. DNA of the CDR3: TGTGCCAGCAACCCACAACCGGGACTCAACCCTGAGCAGTTCTTC.

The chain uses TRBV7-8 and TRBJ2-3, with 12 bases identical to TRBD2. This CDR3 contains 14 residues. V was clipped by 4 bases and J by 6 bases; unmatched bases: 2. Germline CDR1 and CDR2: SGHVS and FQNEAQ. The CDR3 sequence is CASSSGLAGDTQYF. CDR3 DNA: TGTGCCAGCAGCTCGGGACTAGCGGGTGATACGCAGTATTTT.

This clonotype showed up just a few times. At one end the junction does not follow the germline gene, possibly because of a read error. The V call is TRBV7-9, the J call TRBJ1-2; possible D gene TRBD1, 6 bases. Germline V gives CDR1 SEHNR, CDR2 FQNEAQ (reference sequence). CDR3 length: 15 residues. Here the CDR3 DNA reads TGTGGCAGCAGCCTAGCCCAAACAGGGCCCTATGGCTACACCTTC. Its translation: CGSSLAQTGPYGYTF.

CDR3 coding DNA: TGTGCCAGCAGTTACAGGGCAGCGAATCAGCCCCAGCATTTT. This encodes CASSYRAANQPQHF. The chain links TRBV27 to TRBJ1-5; TRBD1 is a possible D gene (6 bases). This CDR3 region has 14 residues. Between the trimmed V and J ends, which lost 4 bases and 4 bases, there was a span of 11 bases. From germline, CDR1 is MNHEY and CDR2 SMNVEV (reference sequence).

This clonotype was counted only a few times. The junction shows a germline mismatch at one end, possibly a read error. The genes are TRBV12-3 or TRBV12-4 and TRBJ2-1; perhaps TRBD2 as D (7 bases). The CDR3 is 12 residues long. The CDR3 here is CASSLRGASPSF. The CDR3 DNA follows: TGTGCCAGCAGTCTCCGGGGGGCAAGCCCGAGCTTC.